Listed below are T cell receptor beta chains from one sample, sequenced in a study of early T cells in non-severe SARS-CoV-2 infection. TCRdb passed the 5' RACE reads through MiXCR, listing each CDR3 protein once. The sample lists some 59,000 distinct CDR3 sequences; less than 9.5% were seen once. Here the sequenced sample was whole blood, taken at baseline. The receptors were gathered from an adult who was a healthcare worker with PCR-confirmed SARS-CoV-2 infection or an uninfected control (not recorded which). CDR3s include the opening cysteine and the closing phenylalanine or tryptophan. Fields, in order: clone size, J gene, D gene, V gene, CDR3 DNA, CDR3 protein. The D gene is left open where the match is weak. Size tells how often a clone was seen (once, few, many) or the class of an expanded clone, and some rows leave it out.

. TRBJ1-1 . TRBV10-1 TGCGCCAGCAGTGAGTCCGGGGGGACTGAAGCTTTCTTT CASSESGGTEAFF
. TRBJ2-5 . TRBV29-1 TGCAGCAGCGTAAGGGGAAAAGAGACCCAGTACTTC CSSVRGKETQYF
. TRBJ2-3 . TRBV5-1 TGCGCCAGCAGCTTCGGGGAGACAGATACGCAGTATTTT CASSFGETDTQYF
many TRBJ1-2 . TRBV7-6 TGTGCCAGCAGCTTAGGGGCGGGCCCCCCGGTAACCTATGGCTACACCTTC CASSLGAGPPVTYGYTF
. TRBJ1-6 TRBD1 TRBV7-9 TGTGCCAGCATCCGGGACAGCCGCGGCTCCTCACCCCTCCACTTT CASIRDSRGSSPLHF
. TRBJ1-2 . TRBV5-1 TGCGCCAGCAGCTTCGAGGGGGGTACCGGCTACACCTTC CASSFEGGTGYTF
few TRBJ1-6 . TRBV6-6 TGTGCCAGCAGCCCCCCCGCGGCCAGGTCCGGGGATTCACCCCTCCACTTT CASSPPAARSGDSPLHF
many TRBJ2-7 . TRBV9 TGTGCCAGCGGTCGGAGCCTTCGCGACGAGCAGTACTTC CASGRSLRDEQYF
many TRBJ2-1 . TRBV5-8 TGTGCCAGCAGCCAAGACAGCTACAATGAGCAGTTCTTC CASSQDSYNEQFF
few TRBJ1-4 . TRBV6-6 TGTGCCAGCAGCCATAGACAGGAGGGTGAAAAACTGTTTTTT CASSHRQEGEKLFF
. TRBJ2-5 . TRBV18 TGTGCCAGCTCACCACGGCCAGCGGCCCAAGAGACCCAGTACTTC CASSPRPAAQETQYF
. TRBJ1-4 . TRBV4-1 TGCGCCAGCAGCCCCCAGAAGGGGGTAGGCGAAAAACTGTTTTTT CASSPQKGVGEKLFF
many TRBJ2-7 . TRBV29-1 TGCAGCGTTGAATCCGACGAAAAACGTTATTACGAGCAGTACTTC CSVESDEKRYYEQYF
. TRBJ1-1 TRBD1 TRBV2 TGTGCCAGCACCTACAGGGGGATGAACACTGAAGCTTTCTTT CASTYRGMNTEAFF
few TRBJ2-7 TRBD2 TRBV7-9 TGTGCCAGCAGCTTAGAAGGACTAGCGGGAGTTGAGCAGTACTTC CASSLEGLAGVEQYF
. TRBJ2-2 . TRBV5-1 TGCGCCAGCAGCTTGGCCGGGGTGAACACCGGGGAGCTGTTTTTT CASSLAGVNTGELFF
. TRBJ2-3 . TRBV7-3 TGTGCCAGCAGCTTAGGGGCCGGGGCCACAGATACGCAGTATTTT CASSLGAGATDTQYF
few TRBJ2-1 . TRBV11-3 TGTGCCAGCAGCTCGGGACTCCGAAATGAGCAGTTCTTC CASSSGLRNEQFF
few TRBJ2-7 . TRBV10-2 TGCGCCAGCAGTGGAGGTGGTCCCGAGCAGTACTTC CASSGGGPEQYF
few TRBJ2-7 . TRBV3-1 TGTGCCAGCAGCCAAGAATACCTAACCTACGAGCAGTACTTC CASSQEYLTYEQYF
few TRBJ1-1 . TRBV7-3 TGTGCCAGCAGCTCTGGACAGATGAACACTGAAGCTTTCTTT CASSSGQMNTEAFF
. TRBJ1-1 . TRBV20-1 TGCAGTGCTAGATCGGCAGCTTCGAACACTGAAGCTTTCTTT CSARSAASNTEAFF
many TRBJ2-7 TRBD1 TRBV6-5 TGTGCCAGCAGTTACGCCGGACAGGGGGCCTACGAGCAGTACTTC CASSYAGQGAYEQYF
. TRBJ2-7 . TRBV20-1 TGCAGTGCTCTTCCTAAGACAGGAGCCTCCTACGAGCAGTACTTC CSALPKTGASYEQYF
many TRBJ2-1 . TRBV7-9 TGTGCCAGCAGCTTTGGTAGCATTGAGCAGTTCTTC CASSFGSIEQFF
. TRBJ2-7 TRBD1 TRBV10-3 TGTGCCATCGCCTCAGGGACAGGGGCCCGCTACGAGCAGTACTTC CAIASGTGARYEQYF
. TRBJ1-1 TRBD1 TRBV29-1 TGCAGCGTCCGGACAGGGGATACTGAAGCTTTCTTT CSVRTGDTEAFF
many TRBJ1-6 . TRBV7-3 TGTGCCAGCAGCTTAGAACCGGATTCACCCCTCCACTTT CASSLEPDSPLHF
. TRBJ2-7 TRBD1 TRBV10-1 TGCGCCAGCATGGGAGGGACAGGGAACTACGAGCAGTACTTC CASMGGTGNYEQYF
few TRBJ2-3 TRBD2 TRBV20-1 TGCAGTGCTAGTAGCGGGCTGGGCACAGATACGCAGTATTTT CSASSGLGTDTQYF
many TRBJ1-4 . TRBV15 TGTGCCACCAGCACCCGACTTGGAACTAATGAAAAACTGTTTTTT CATSTRLGTNEKLFF